This T cell receptor (beta chain) was captured by sequencing in a study of long-term antiretroviral therapy in people with HIV. This clone was counted a single time. Survey-level resolution applied to immunoSEQ assay v3.0. Assay used: immunoSEQ multiplex PCR; TCRdb lists only in-frame clones, some missing. The sample shows roughly 42,000 clones, around nine tenths of them seen only once. V dropped 0 bases and J dropped 2 bases, with 7 bases sitting between them. This CDR3 comprises 14 residues. CDR1 SGDLS and CDR2 YYNGEE come from the germline V gene. The genes are TRBV9 and TRBJ2-3; D remains unclear. The sequenced sample was unsorted PBMCs, obtained 0.1 years before starting antiretroviral therapy. This TCR was sampled from a woman in her fifties or sixties with HIV. CDR3 protein: CASSVAGYTDTQYF. The DNA of the CDR3 is TGTGCCAGCAGCGTAGCCGGGTACACAGATACGCAGTATTTT.